Listed here are 21 T cell receptor beta chains from one sample, sequenced in a study of blood T cell repertoires in COVID-19. Some clones are missing from TCRdb's copy, which holds only in-frame ones; the method was immunoSEQ multiplex PCR. The repertoire includes about 210,000 clones, 88% of them detected once, and about 1.7% sits in the top ten. The sequencing sample was made of peripheral blood. The receptors were gathered from an older man with acute or convalescent COVID-19.

This clone was seen a few times. The rearrangement links TRBV6-6 to TRBJ2-2; 11 bases fit TRBD2. V trimming: 6 bases; J trimming: 7 bases; junction bases outside the gene matches: 10. Germline CDR1 is MNHNY and CDR2 is SVGAGI (reference sequence). The CDR3 sequence is 16 residues long. In nucleotides, the CDR3 is TGTGCCAGCAGATCTAGCGGGAGGAGAGTCGGCGGGGAGCTGTTTTTT. Its protein product is CASRSSGRRVGGELFF.

The chain employs TRBV9 and TRBJ1-1, with TRBD1 matching 10 bases. This CDR3 has 15 amino acids. CDR1 and CDR2 (germline): SGDLS, YYNGEE. J was trimmed by 4 bases and V by 3 bases; bases with no gene match: 6. CDR3 in DNA: TGTGCCAGCAGCGGCCGGACAGGGGGAGCCACTGAAGCTTTCTTT. As protein: CASSGRTGGATEAFF.

Here the CDR3 reads CASRGSGSTDTQYF. Written as DNA, the CDR3 is TGTGCCAGCAGAGGTAGCGGGAGCACAGATACGCAGTATTTT. The genes are TRBV27 and TRBJ2-3; TRBD2 matches at 7 bases. From germline, CDR1 is MNHEY and CDR2 SMNVEV (reference sequence). The CDR3 extends over 14 amino acids. With V trimmed by 6 bases and J by 0 bases, 3 bases remained unmatched.

This sequence joins TRBV27 and TRBJ2-5, with D possibly TRBD1 on 5 matching bases. This CDR3 spans 13 amino acids. Germline V CDR1 and CDR2: MNHEY, SMNVEV (reference sequence). V dropped 3 bases and J dropped 5 bases, with 10 bases sitting between them. The CDR3 bases are TGTGCCAGCAGTTTTGCAGGGCGCGAGACCCAGTACTTC. Translating it yields CASSFAGRETQYF.

The chain joins TRBV2 to TRBJ2-1, with D possibly matching TRBD1 (6 bases). Trimming stripped 10 bases from V and 2 bases from J, with 15 bases between. CDR1 is SNHLY, CDR2 FYNNEI, per germline. The CDR3 extends over 14 amino acids. The CDR3 region is CANKQGSTYNEQFF. In nucleotides, the CDR3 is TGTGCCAATAAACAGGGAAGCACCTACAATGAGCAGTTCTTC.

The chain has TRBV2 and TRBJ1-5, with D uncertain. V was shortened by 6 bases and J by 7 bases, with 13 bases between the two germline ends. The CDR3 contains 13 residues. Germline V gene data show CDR1 as SNHLY and CDR2 as FYNNEI. CDR3 amino acids: CASRLESVQPQHF. The CDR3 DNA sequence: TGTGCCAGCAGACTAGAATCTGTCCAGCCCCAGCATTTT. Looking up the rest from reference TRBV2 and TRBJ1-5 gives the full variable domain: EPEVTQTPSHQVTQMGQEVILRCVPISNHLYFYWYRQILGQKVEFLVSFYNNEISEKSEIFDDQFSVERPDGSNFTLKIRSTKLEDSAMYFCASRLESVQPQHFGDGTRLSIL.

The chain combines TRBV2 with TRBJ2-3; TRBD1 aligns across 9 bases. The V gene's germline CDR1 is SNHLY and CDR2 FYNNEI. V gave up 3 bases and J gave up 3 bases; unmatched junction bases: 7. The length of the CDR3 is 16 residues. The CDR3 reads CASSENPGQGTDTQYF. Written as DNA, the CDR3 is TGTGCCAGCAGTGAGAACCCGGGACAGGGAACAGATACGCAGTATTTT.

The chain has TRBV12-3 or TRBV12-4 and TRBJ2-7; tentatively, D is TRBD2 (5 bases). Between the trimmed V and J ends, which lost 3 bases and 2 bases, there was a span of 8 bases. The CDR3 has 13 amino acids. The chain's CDR3 is CASSLERAYEQYF. CDR3 bases: TGTGCCAGCAGTTTGGAGAGGGCCTACGAGCAGTACTTC.

This clone was counted only a few times. The same CDR3 arises from other DNA sequences in this sample as well. The rearrangement links TRBV28 to TRBJ2-7, with 7 bases lining up with TRBD1. This CDR3 spans 13 amino acids. CDR1 MDHEN and CDR2 SYDVKM come from the germline V gene. The junction had 1 base not matched to a gene; V was cut back by 4 bases and J by 1 base. CDR3 nucleotides: TGTGCCAGCAGTTCGGGACAGTCCTACGAGCAGTACTTC. This translates into CASSSGQSYEQYF. Complete variable domain (other parts from reference TRBV28 and TRBJ2-7): DVKVTQSSRYLVKRTGEKVFLECVQDMDHENMFWYRQDPGLGLRLIYFSYDVKMKEKGDIPEGYSVSREKKERFSLILESASTNQTSMYLCASSSGQSYEQYFGPGTRLTVT.

J is TRBJ2-5 and V is TRBV7-2; 13 bases agree with TRBD2. This CDR3 has 16 residues. Per the germline V gene, CDR1 is SGHTA and CDR2 is FQGNSA. The J segment lost 2 bases and the V segment lost 3 bases, leaving 3 bases of the junction unmatched. The CDR3 DNA is TGTGCCAGCAGCTTGGGGACTAGCGGGATTCAAGAGACCCAGTACTTC. This sequence encodes CASSLGTSGIQETQYF. Filled out from reference TRBV7-2 and TRBJ2-5, the complete variable domain reads GAGVSQSPSNKVTEKGKDVELRCDPISGHTALYWYRQSLGQGLEFLIYFQGNSAPDKSGLPSDRFSAERTGGSVSTLTIQRTQQEDSAVYLCASSLGTSGIQETQYFGPGTRLLVL.

The V and J genes are TRBV6-4 and TRBJ1-2; the D is unclear. The germline gives CDR1 MRHNA, CDR2 SNTAGT. The CDR3 is 12 amino acids. The V gene lost 6 bases and the J gene lost 8 bases, with 13 bases spanning the gap. CDR3 DNA: TGTGCCAGCAGCGAGACACAACCAGGCTACACCTTC. Translation gives CASSETQPGYTF.

The chain employs TRBV4-1 and TRBJ1-4; no definite D call. Germline loops: CDR1 MGHRA, CDR2 YSYEKL. Trimming took 0 bases from V and 4 from J, leaving 18 bases between them. CDR3 length: 18 residues. In DNA, the CDR3 is TGCGCCAGCAGCCAAGAATGGGCCTCGGGAGATTATAATGAAAAACTGTTTTTT. Its translation: CASSQEWASGDYNEKLFF.

The CDR3 DNA reads TGTGCCAGCAGCTTAACACAGGGGAAGAAGACCCAGTACTTC. Protein: CASSLTQGKKTQYF. The genes are TRBV7-2 and TRBJ2-5, with 7 nucleotides matching TRBD1. The CDR3 is 14 amino acids. The germline CDR1 and CDR2 sequences are SGHTA and FQGNSA. Trimming at V came to 2 bases and at J to 6 bases, leaving 6 bases not matched to a gene.

V is TRBV7-2 and J is TRBJ2-7, with 9 positions matching TRBD2. Germline V gives CDR1 SGHTA, CDR2 FQGNSA. The CDR3 covers 15 residues. J lost 4 bases, V lost 5 bases, and 9 bases had no gene match. In nucleotides, the CDR3 is TGTGCCAGCAGCCTTTCGGGACTAGCTCTTTACGAGCAGTACTTC. The encoded protein is CASSLSGLALYEQYF.

The gene calls are TRBV7-9 and TRBJ1-6; 8 bases fit TRBD1. The J segment lost 8 bases and the V segment lost 6 bases, leaving 9 bases of the junction unmatched. Germline CDR1 is SEHNR and CDR2 is FQNEAQ (reference sequence). The CDR3 is 15 amino acids. The DNA for the CDR3 is TGTGCCAGCAGAAAATACAACAGGGGGGATTCACCCCTCCACTTT. Protein sequence: CASRKYNRGDSPLHF.

The rearrangement joins TRBV7-2 to TRBJ1-6; D is unclear. Germline V lookup: CDR1 SGHTA, CDR2 FQGNSA. The CDR3 runs to 16 residues. Trimming took 1 base from V and 5 from J, leaving 12 bases between them. CDR3 sequence: CASSLGRILNNSPLHF. The CDR3 nucleotides read TGTGCCAGCAGCTTAGGGCGGATATTAAATAATTCACCCCTCCACTTT.

A word on this clone: This specimen includes other DNA sequences encoding the same CDR3. V and J are TRBV5-1 and TRBJ1-1; 9 bases are shared with TRBD1. V was clipped by 3 bases and J by 1 base; unmatched bases: 10. This CDR3 contains 17 residues. CDR1 is SGHRS and CDR2 is YFSETQ in the germline V gene. Here the CDR3 DNA reads TGCGCCAGCAGCTCGGTCCCGGGACAGGGATGGAACACTGAAGCTTTCTTT. Protein sequence: CASSSVPGQGWNTEAFF.

This clone has just a few counts. The chain couples TRBV5-4 to TRBJ2-1; TRBD1 matches at 8 bases. The germline V gene encodes CDR1 SGHNT and CDR2 YYREEE (reference sequence). This CDR3 has 15 amino acids. The V and J ends lost 4 bases and 5 bases, in that order; junction bases with no gene match: 8. CDR3 residues: CASSPETGVHNEQFF. In DNA, the CDR3 is TGTGCCAGCAGCCCGGAGACAGGGGTGCACAATGAGCAGTTCTTC.

The chain links TRBV19 to TRBJ2-6; 9 bases fit TRBD1. This CDR3 has 18 residues. The germline V gene encodes CDR1 LNHDA and CDR2 SQIVND (reference sequence). After removal of 5 bases from V and 0 bases from J, the junction contained 8 bases not matched to a gene. As DNA, the CDR3 is TGTGCCAGTAGTCGTACCGGGACAGGGAGCTCTGGGGCCAACGTCCTGACTTTC. Translation gives CASSRTGTGSSGANVLTF.

CDR3: CASSLEVRLAGVGYEQYF. The CDR3 DNA follows: TGCGCCAGCAGCTTGGAAGTTCGGCTAGCGGGAGTAGGGTACGAGCAGTACTTC. This chain links TRBV5-1 with TRBJ2-7, with TRBD2 matching over 10 bases. Germline V gene data show CDR1 as SGHRS and CDR2 as YFSETQ. V was pared by 0 bases and J by 4 bases, with 13 bases of the junction left unmatched. The CDR3 sequence is 18 residues long.

V is TRBV9 and J is TRBJ2-2, with 7 bases fitting TRBD1. CDR3 length equals 15 residues. Per germline, CDR1 SGDLS and CDR2 YYNGEE. V dropped 3 bases and J dropped 3; count of bases not matched to a gene: 5. This CDR3 is CASSAAGGYTGELFF. The CDR3 DNA sequence: TGTGCCAGCAGCGCCGCAGGGGGTTACACCGGGGAGCTGTTTTTT.